One and the same sample provided the 2 T cell receptor beta chains below, sequenced in a study of blood T cell repertoires in COVID-19 (dated by TCRdb to 2018 to 2020). The library was generated by the immunoSEQ multiplex PCR assay. TCRdb holds this immuneACCESS table with in-frame rearrangements only. Some clones are missing; in checked studies, unresolved V genes explain under half, and the rest has no known cause. The sample yields almost 300,000 clones; over 85% were counted once. The ten largest clonotypes hold more than 9.5% of the sample. The sequenced material came from peripheral blood. The receptors originated from a young woman with COVID-19, enrolled during active disease.

This clone was observed once. The J gene is TRBJ1-2, the V gene TRBV5-1; possibly TRBD1 for D (5 bases). This CDR3 region has 16 residues. V was clipped by 1 base and J by 1 base, with 14 bases between them. Germline lookup yields CDR1 SGHRS and CDR2 YFSETQ. The CDR3 DNA reads TGCGCCAGCAGCTTGCCGGGACGGGGGATTAACTATGGCTACACCTTC. The encoded protein is CASSLPGRGINYGYTF.

The chain combines TRBV19 with TRBJ1-5, with D possibly matching TRBD1 (6 bases). Germline V lookup: CDR1 LNHDA, CDR2 SQIVND (reference sequence). The length of the CDR3 is 16 residues. V dropped 5 bases and J dropped 5 bases, with 19 bases sitting between them. CDR3 sequence (DNA): TGTGCCAGTAGTTTTCACAGGGTCGTCTGGGATCAGCCCCAGCATTTT. Protein: CASSFHRVVWDQPQHF.